What follows are 21 T cell receptor beta chains derived from one specimen sequenced in a study of radiotherapy plus CTLA-4 blockade in lung cancer. The table came from immunoSEQ multiplex PCR; TCRdb's copy has only in-frame clones and leaves some out. The sample has about 82,000 clones, approximately 75% seen once. The material sequenced was peripheral blood, taken from a patient treated with radiotherapy plus ipilimumab. These receptors came from a human donor with non-small cell lung cancer that progressed on radiotherapy plus ipilimumab.

The chain has TRBV28 and TRBJ2-5; 7 bases fit TRBD1. Losses at the gene ends were 7 bases for V and 1 base for J; bases not matched to a gene: 6. CDR1 is MDHEN and CDR2 is SYDVKM in the germline V gene. The CDR3 has 14 residues. The chain's CDR3 is CASNWDSPQETQYF. As DNA, the CDR3 is TGTGCCAGCAACTGGGACAGTCCCCAAGAGACCCAGTACTTC.

The V gene is TRBV7-8, the J gene TRBJ2-5; a possible D gene is TRBD2 (5 bases). The germline V gene has CDR1 SGHVS and CDR2 FQNEAQ. V gave up 4 bases and J gave up 4 bases, with 16 bases separating them. The length of the CDR3 is 15 residues. The CDR3 region has the DNA TGTGCCAGCAGCTCCCCCGGGCCGCGGGCAGAGACCCAGTACTTC. Translation: CASSSPGPRAETQYF.

This chain connects TRBV7-8 to TRBJ1-1; perhaps TRBD1 as D (5 bases). CDR3 length equals 14 residues. The ends were cut back, 5 bases at V and 0 bases at J, with 10 bases in the middle. Germline assignment: CDR1 SGHVS and CDR2 FQNEAQ. As DNA, the CDR3 is TGTGCCAGCAGCCTAAGACAGATGAACACTGAAGCTTTCTTT. Residues: CASSLRQMNTEAFF.

This clone was seen a few times. The chain links TRBV28 to TRBJ2-7; D is uncertain. The V gene's germline CDR1 is MDHEN and CDR2 SYDVKM. V dropped 7 bases and J dropped 6 bases, with 19 bases sitting between them. CDR3 size: 14 residues. As DNA, the CDR3 is TGTGCCAGCACCCCAGGCGTTCTACGTCCCGAGCAGTACTTC. Translated, it gives CASTPGVLRPEQYF.

The CDR3 region is CASSLGGNTEAFF. CDR3 bases: TGTGCCAGCAGCTTAGGGGGGAACACTGAAGCTTTCTTT. The chain employs TRBV11-2 and TRBJ1-1; D not resolved. Germline CDR1 and CDR2: SGHAT and FQNNGV. Trimming removed 1 base from V and 1 base from J, with 4 bases in between. This CDR3 is built from 13 residues.

V usage is TRBV4-2 and J usage is TRBJ1-2; tentative D call: TRBD1 (5 bases). With 0 bases removed from V and 8 bases from J, the gap between germline ends came to 10 bases. CDR3 size: 13 residues. The germline V gene encodes CDR1 LGHNA and CDR2 YNFKEQ. In DNA, the CDR3 is TGTGCCAGCAGCCAAGATATGGGGGTGGGCTACACCTTC. As protein: CASSQDMGVGYTF.

This chain joins TRBV19 and TRBJ2-5; D gene unclear. CDR3 length equals 13 residues. CDR1 and CDR2 from the germline V gene are LNHDA and SQIVND (reference sequence). V was trimmed by 2 bases and J by 10 bases, leaving 14 bases between them. The CDR3 is CASSISSGGYQYF. The CDR3 DNA reads TGTGCCAGTAGTATATCCAGTGGTGGGTACCAGTACTTC.

The gene calls are TRBV2 and TRBJ2-3, with D perhaps TRBD1 or TRBD2 (5 bases each). The V end lost 3 bases, the J end lost 14 bases, and 24 bases lay between the germline ends. Germline V lookup: CDR1 SNHLY, CDR2 FYNNEI. The CDR3 is 15 amino acids. CDR3 protein: CASSDSGTALSTPYF. The CDR3 bases are TGTGCCAGCAGTGATTCCGGGACCGCCCTAAGCACTCCGTATTTT.

The rearrangement joins TRBV13 to TRBJ2-1; the D gene is possibly TRBD1 (7 bases). CDR1 is PRHDT, CDR2 FYEKMQ, per germline (reference sequence). Deletions cut 1 base from V and 5 bases from J, with 12 bases between. CDR3 size: 15 residues. CDR3 in DNA: TGTGCCAGCAGCTTAGAAGGGGGCGGGAACAATGAGCAGTTCTTC. Its translation: CASSLEGGGNNEQFF.

This chain uses TRBV19 with TRBJ2-7; 9 nucleotides align to TRBD2. Trimming at V came to 4 bases and at J to 4 bases, leaving 14 bases not matched to a gene. The CDR3 sequence is 17 residues long. Germline CDR1 is LNHDA and CDR2 is SQIVND (reference sequence). CDR3 sequence (DNA): TGTGCCAGTAGTAGGGGAGTGGCGGGAGGGCTCGGGTACGAGCAGTACTTC. Translated: CASSRGVAGGLGYEQYF.

The chain carries TRBV7-8 and TRBJ2-2; TRBD1 agrees at 8 bases. CDR3 length: 16 residues. The junction had 4 bases not matched to a gene; V was cut back by 4 bases and J by 0 bases. CDR1 is SGHVS and CDR2 is FQNEAQ in the germline V gene. The CDR3 reads CASSYPGQANTGELFF. CDR3 nucleotides: TGTGCCAGCAGCTACCCGGGACAGGCGAACACCGGGGAGCTGTTTTTT. Complete variable domain (other parts from reference TRBV7-8 and TRBJ2-2): GAGVSQSPRYKVAKRGQDVALRCDPISGHVSLFWYQQALGQGPEFLTYFQNEAQLDKSGLPSDRFFAERPEGSVSTLKIQRTQQEDSAVYLCASSYPGQANTGELFFGEGSRLTVL.

The rearrangement joins TRBV19 to TRBJ2-5; TRBD1 aligns across 7 bases. The V gene's germline CDR1 is LNHDA and CDR2 SQIVND (reference sequence). The CDR3 contains 14 residues. The junction had 18 bases not matched to a gene; V was cut back by 9 bases and J by 11 bases. The CDR3 is CASRDSDRRTRQYF. For the CDR3, the DNA is TGTGCCAGCCGAGACTCGGACAGGCGGACCAGGCAGTACTTC.

The rearrangement links TRBV7-2 to TRBJ2-5, with 9 bases identical to TRBD2. Losses at the gene ends were 10 bases for V and 5 bases for J; bases not matched to a gene: 8. The CDR3 is made up of 13 amino acids. Germline loops: CDR1 SGHTA, CDR2 FQGNSA. The CDR3 here is CATQRGAGETQYF. CDR3 in DNA: TGTGCCACCCAGCGGGGGGCAGGGGAGACCCAGTACTTC.

The rearrangement joins TRBV9 to TRBJ1-5; no clear D gene. V was clipped by 3 bases and J by 4 bases, with 11 bases between them. Germline assignment: CDR1 SGDLS and CDR2 YYNGEE. The CDR3 is 14 residues long. The DNA of the CDR3 is TGTGCCAGCAGCGAGACCGATCGGAATCAGCCCCAGCATTTT. Its translation is CASSETDRNQPQHF.

The V and J genes are TRBV28 and TRBJ1-5; D uncertain. The V gene's germline CDR1 is MDHEN and CDR2 SYDVKM. Between the trimmed V and J ends, which lost 6 bases and 4 bases, there was a span of 16 bases. This CDR3 is 15 amino acids long. As DNA, the CDR3 is TGTGCCAGCAGCCCGAGGGCAGTGTGGAATCAGCCCCAGCATTTT. Amino acids: CASSPRAVWNQPQHF.

The chain employs TRBV28 and TRBJ1-2; TRBD1 matches 9 bases. This CDR3 contains 14 residues. CDR1 is MDHEN, CDR2 SYDVKM, per germline. The V gene end was trimmed by 6 bases and the J gene end by 3 bases; junction bases not matched to a gene: 5. The CDR3 is CASRPRQGDYGYTF. For the CDR3, the DNA is TGTGCCAGCAGGCCAAGACAGGGGGACTATGGCTACACCTTC.

J is TRBJ1-1 and V is TRBV2; possible D gene TRBD1, 6 bases. Germline-derived CDR1 and CDR2 are SNHLY and FYNNEI. Trimming shortened V by 7 bases and J by 5 bases, and 17 bases separated the two germline ends. This CDR3 spans 14 amino acids. For the CDR3, the DNA is TGTGCCAGCACCAAGGGGGGGGTAGCAACTGAAGCTTTCTTT. It specifies CASTKGGVATEAFF.

The CDR3 DNA sequence: TGTGCCAGCAGTGAATTCGGGGGGGTAAAACTGTTTTTT. Its translation: CASSEFGGVKLFF. This chain connects TRBV25-1 to TRBJ1-4; D possibly corresponds to TRBD1 (5 bases). The CDR3 extends over 13 amino acids. V lost 1 base and J 10 bases, leaving 10 bases between the germline ends. In germline, CDR1 is MGHDK, CDR2 SYGVNS.

V is TRBV5-4 and J is TRBJ2-5, with no clear D. In germline, CDR1 is SGHNT, CDR2 YYREEE (reference sequence). The CDR3 length is 14 residues. Trimming pared 3 bases from V and 3 bases from J, leaving 12 bases between. The CDR3 DNA reads TGTGCCAGCAGCTACAGCAACGGAGAAGAGACCCAGTACTTC. The encoded protein is CASSYSNGEETQYF.

This chain links TRBV5-6 with TRBJ1-1; 10 bases agree with TRBD1. In germline, CDR1 is SGHDT, CDR2 YYEEEE. The CDR3 consists of 14 residues. Trimming removed 3 bases from V and 10 bases from J; junction bases left unmatched: 9. CDR3 in amino acids: CASSWYDRGRAAFF. The DNA of the CDR3 is TGTGCCAGCAGCTGGTATGACAGGGGGCGGGCAGCTTTCTTT.

The CDR3 sequence is CASSRYLGATTQYF. The DNA for the CDR3 is TGTGCCAGCAGTCGCTACCTGGGAGCGACGACGCAGTATTTT. The J gene is TRBJ2-3, the V gene TRBV2; D perhaps matches TRBD2 (5 bases). V lost 5 bases to trimming and J lost 9 bases, with 18 bases between them. Germline V gene lookup returns CDR1 SNHLY and CDR2 FYNNEI. The CDR3 runs to 14 residues.